The 10 T cell receptor beta chains in this list originate from one sample, sequenced in a study of cytomegalovirus exposure and HLA in healthy donors. TCRdb keeps only in-frame clones here, not all; method: immunoSEQ multiplex PCR. This sample has approximately 160,000 clones, with approximately 84% found just once. The material sequenced was PBMCs. The receptors were gathered from a man aged 25 to 45 in good health and CMV-seropositive.

On this clone: Other DNA sequences in this specimen translate into the identical CDR3. The chain is built from TRBV5-1 and TRBJ2-1; 8 positions match TRBD1. This CDR3 has 15 amino acids. Germline CDR1 reads SGHRS; CDR2 reads YFSETQ. Unmatched junction bases numbered 3, after V lost 0 bases and J lost 4 bases. CDR3: CASSLDRGSYNEQFF. CDR3 DNA: TGCGCCAGCAGCTTGGACAGGGGGTCATACAATGAGCAGTTCTTC.

This chain uses TRBV7-9 with TRBJ1-5, with D perhaps TRBD1 (6 bases). Trimming pared 4 bases from V and 2 bases from J, leaving 12 bases between. The CDR3 is made up of 15 amino acids. The germline V gene has CDR1 SEHNR and CDR2 FQNEAQ (reference sequence). For the CDR3, the DNA is TGTGCCAGCAGCTCCGGACAGCCGGGCAATCAGCCCCAGCATTTT. Translation gives CASSSGQPGNQPQHF.

V usage is TRBV9 and J usage is TRBJ2-2; a possible D gene is TRBD2 (6 bases). Between the trimmed V and J ends, which lost 3 bases and 6 bases, there was a span of 12 bases. CDR3 length: 14 amino acids. CDR1 is SGDLS, CDR2 YYNGEE, per germline. CDR3 sequence reads: CASSGVAGPGELFF. The DNA for the CDR3 is TGTGCCAGCAGCGGGGTGGCGGGGCCCGGGGAGCTGTTTTTT. The entire variable domain, with the rest obtained from reference TRBV9 and TRBJ2-2, is as follows: DSGVTQTPKHLITATGQRVTLRCSPRSGDLSVYWYQQSLDQGLQFLIQYYNGEERAKGNILERFSAQQFPDLHSELNLSSLELGDSALYFCASSGVAGPGELFFGEGSRLTVL.

The chain employs TRBV2 and TRBJ2-5, with D possibly being TRBD1 (7 bases). CDR1 and CDR2 (germline): SNHLY, FYNNEI. Trimming cost V 6 bases and J 5 bases, with 19 bases left between them. This CDR3 contains 15 residues. The CDR3 nucleotides are TGTGCCAGCAGCGTTGGGCAGGGGGGCCGGGAGACCCAGTACTTC. Residues: CASSVGQGGRETQYF.

V usage is TRBV9 and J usage is TRBJ2-1, with D maybe TRBD1 (6 bases). This CDR3 region has 16 residues. Deletions cut 4 bases from V and 3 bases from J, with 17 bases between. Germline V gene lookup returns CDR1 SGDLS and CDR2 YYNGEE. The CDR3 coding sequence is TGTGCCAGCAGCCAATACCGGGACACGGTCTACAATGAGCAGTTCTTC. Protein product: CASSQYRDTVYNEQFF.

The DNA of the CDR3 is TGTGCCAGCAGCTTCCAAGCGGGGGCCTCCTACGAGCAGTACTTC. Protein sequence: CASSFQAGASYEQYF. The chain carries TRBV7-2 and TRBJ2-7, with 8 bases identical to TRBD2. With V trimmed by 3 bases and J by 0 bases, 4 bases remained unmatched. This CDR3 contains 15 residues. The germline V gene has CDR1 SGHTA and CDR2 FQGNSA.

The chain carries TRBV15 and TRBJ2-7; D gene ambiguous. This CDR3 is 13 amino acids long. Germline CDR1 LNHNV, CDR2 YYDKDF (reference sequence). Trimming removed 0 bases at V and 6 bases at J, with 9 bases between. The CDR3 nucleotides read TGTGCCACCAGCAGAGATATACGGTCCGAGCAGTACTTC. Translation: CATSRDIRSEQYF. Full variable domain (outside the CDR3, taken from reference TRBV15 and TRBJ2-7): DAMVIQNPRYQVTQFGKPVTLSCSQTLNHNVMYWYQQKSSQAPKLLFHYYDKDFNNEADTPDNFQSRRPNTSFCFLDIRSPGLGDTAMYLCATSRDIRSEQYFGPGTRLTVT.

The chain carries TRBV4-1 and TRBJ1-4; TRBD1 matches 9 bases. The germline gives CDR1 MGHRA, CDR2 YSYEKL. V shed 0 bases and J 8 bases; nucleotides not matched to a gene: 7. The length of the CDR3 is 16 residues. The CDR3 DNA is TGCGCCAGCAGCCAAGATGTAGGACAGGGGAGAGAAAAACTGTTTTTT. The encoded protein is CASSQDVGQGREKLFF.

The chain recombines TRBV6-5 with TRBJ1-3; D gene ambiguous. The V end lost 2 bases, the J end lost 8 bases, and 16 bases lay between the germline ends. The CDR3 has 15 amino acids. Germline CDR1 MNHEY, CDR2 SVGAGI. DNA for the CDR3: TGTGCCAGCAGTTACGGTCGGGGAGGGAGTGACACCATATATTTT. This encodes CASSYGRGGSDTIYF.

The J gene is TRBJ1-4, the V gene TRBV27; tentatively, D is TRBD1 (5 bases). From germline, CDR1 is MNHEY and CDR2 SMNVEV (reference sequence). V was clipped by 5 bases and J by 3 bases, with 13 bases between them. CDR3 size: 15 residues. The DNA of the CDR3 is TGTGCCAGCAGTACCCGGCGGGACTCTAATGAAAAACTGTTTTTT. This translates into CASSTRRDSNEKLFF.